The 10 T cell receptor beta chains below were found in one sample sequenced in a study of blood T cells in healthy people across ages. Next came a second PCR, run for about 7 to 12 cycles, which used a sample-barcoded 5' primer along with a J-beta primer mix. TCRdb recomputed calls from the 5' RACE reads with MiXCR, one row per CDR3 protein. The sample lists 1 million or so distinct CDR3 sequences, under 45% occurring once. Sequencing input: blood. The receptors stem from an older woman in good health.

J is TRBJ2-4 and V is TRBV4-2; TRBD2 agrees at 14 bases. The CDR3 sequence is 15 residues long. The ends lost 5 bases at V and 8 bases at J; junction bases unmatched: 5. Germline CDR1 is LGHNA and CDR2 is YNFKEQ. The chain's CDR3 is CASSSGLAGVDIQYF. For the CDR3, the DNA is TGTGCCAGCAGCTCGGGACTAGCGGGAGTCGACATTCAGTACTTC.

The chain employs TRBV20-1 and TRBJ2-4, with 11 positions matching TRBD2. The DNA end lines up better with TRBJ2-7; the J call may be wrong. There are 15 residues in the CDR3. Per the germline V gene, CDR1 is DFQATT and CDR2 is SNEGSKA (reference sequence). CDR3 loop: CSARVLAGAGYEQYF. DNA of the CDR3: TGCAGTGCTAGAGTACTAGCGGGAGCAGGATACGAGCAGTACTTC.

This clonotype has just a few counts. The chain uses TRBV6-5 and TRBJ1-2, with TRBD1 as a possible D gene (6 bases). Trimming removed 2 bases at V and 8 bases at J, with 15 bases between. Germline CDR1 MNHEY, CDR2 SVGAGI. CDR3 size: 14 residues. CDR3 nucleotide sequence: TGTGCCAGCAGTTACGGGACACCTGTCATGGGCTACACCTTC. It specifies CASSYGTPVMGYTF.

The CDR3 loop reads CSAKYGAGYNEQFF. CDR3 DNA sequence: TGCAGTGCTAAGTACGGGGCGGGATACAATGAGCAGTTCTTC. The rearrangement uses TRBV20-1 and TRBJ2-1; D perhaps matches TRBD2 (6 bases). Trimming left V 4 bases short and J 4 bases short, with 14 bases between. Germline V gene data show CDR1 as DFQATT and CDR2 as SNEGSKA (reference sequence). The CDR3 has 14 amino acids.

In this sample, this clonotype turned up a few times. This sequence joins TRBV14 and TRBJ2-1; D remains ambiguous. Germline V gives CDR1 SGHDN, CDR2 FVKESK. This CDR3 is 14 amino acids long. V lost 0 bases and J lost 9, with 12 bases in between. CDR3 residues: CASSQEGLASEQFF. Written as DNA, the CDR3 is TGTGCCAGCAGCCAAGAGGGCCTGGCGTCTGAGCAGTTCTTC.

V gene TRBV28 combines with J gene TRBJ2-7; tentative D call: TRBD1 (6 bases). This CDR3 spans 16 amino acids. Germline V CDR1 and CDR2: MDHEN, SYDVKM. V lost 7 bases to trimming and J lost 0 bases, with 19 bases between them. CDR3 DNA sequence: TGTGCCAGCACCCCCGTGTTGGGACAAGTCTCCTACGAGCAGTACTTC. It yields the protein CASTPVLGQVSYEQYF.

The chain uses TRBV3-1 and TRBJ2-1; 11 nucleotides align to TRBD2. The CDR3 totals 19 residues. The germline V gene has CDR1 LGHDT and CDR2 YNNKEL (reference sequence). The J segment lost 3 bases and the V segment lost 5 bases, leaving 15 bases of the junction unmatched. This CDR3 reads CASSGRSLTSGGNYNEQFF. The CDR3 region has the DNA TGTGCCAGCAGCGGAAGGTCCCTAACTAGCGGGGGAAACTACAATGAGCAGTTCTTC.

The gene calls are TRBV20-1 and TRBJ2-3; TRBD1 aligns across 8 bases. With V trimmed by 6 bases and J by 2 bases, 10 bases remained unmatched. Germline V gives CDR1 DFQATT, CDR2 SNEGSKA (reference sequence). This CDR3 is built from 15 residues. The CDR3 DNA reads as TGCAGTGCCGAAGGGACAGGCGGCTCCACAGATACGCAGTATTTT. It codes for CSAEGTGGSTDTQYF.

In this sample, this clonotype turned up a few times. This chain connects TRBV7-6 to TRBJ2-5; TRBD1 matches at 9 bases. The DNA matches TRBJ2-7 better at its end, which makes the J call doubtful. The germline CDR1 and CDR2 sequences are SGHVS and FNYEAQ. The CDR3 spans 15 residues. In DNA, the CDR3 is TGTGCCAGCAGCTTGCTACCGGGACAGGGATCCGAGCAGTACTTC. Protein: CASSLLPGQGSEQYF.

V is TRBV29-1 and J is TRBJ2-5, with a weak D call TRBD1 (5 bases). Germline V lookup: CDR1 SQVTM, CDR2 ANQGSEA. The germline V and J ends were trimmed by 4 bases and 5 bases, with 14 bases remaining between them. The CDR3 is made up of 13 amino acids. CDR3 residues: CSVGGGARETQYF. CDR3 DNA: TGCAGCGTTGGGGGTGGGGCTCGGGAGACCCAGTACTTC. Based on the CDR3 plus reference TRBV29-1 and TRBJ2-5, the full variable domain is SAVISQKPSRDICQRGTSLTIQCQVDSQVTMMFWYRQQPGQSLTLIATANQGSEATYESGFVIDKFPISRPNLTFSTLTVSNMSPEDSSIYLCSVGGGARETQYFGPGTRLLVL.